This T cell receptor (beta chain) was obtained from a study of T cell responses to AZD1222 COVID-19 vaccine. The wider study: Both about-4-week and about-12-week second-dose recipients were combined. Broader study findings: There were mostly white British donors and more females than males, and clonal diversity was possibly underestimated.

TCRdb keeps only in-frame clones here, not all; method: immunoSEQ multiplex PCR. The data show approximately 190,000 clones, with almost 95% seen just once and about 9.3% held by the top ten. The V gene's germline CDR1 is MGHRA and CDR2 YSYEKL. This CDR3 is 14 amino acids long. J gave up 8 bases and V 4 bases, and 5 bases lay outside the gene matches. For this clone: What it recognizes is unknown.

The sequence was obtained from an adult in good health. Sequenced material: peripheral blood, taken on day 0 of AZD1222 vaccination. The chain couples TRBV4-1 to TRBJ1-4, with 9 bases lining up with TRBD1. CDR3 loop: CASSLGTGKEKLFF. For the CDR3, the DNA is TGCGCCAGCAGCCTTGGGACAGGGAAGGAAAAACTGTTTTTT.